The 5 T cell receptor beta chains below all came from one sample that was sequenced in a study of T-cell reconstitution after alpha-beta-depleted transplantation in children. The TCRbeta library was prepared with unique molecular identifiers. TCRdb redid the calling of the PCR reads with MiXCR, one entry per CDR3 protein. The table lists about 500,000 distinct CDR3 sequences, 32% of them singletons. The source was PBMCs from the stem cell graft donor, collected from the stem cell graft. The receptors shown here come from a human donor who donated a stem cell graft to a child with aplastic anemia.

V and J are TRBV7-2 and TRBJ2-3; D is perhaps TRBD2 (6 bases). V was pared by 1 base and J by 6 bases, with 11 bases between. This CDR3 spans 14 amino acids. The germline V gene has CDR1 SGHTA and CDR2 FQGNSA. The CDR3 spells CASSLEGGTDTQYF. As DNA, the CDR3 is TGTGCCAGCAGCTTAGAGGGCGGGACGGATACGCAGTATTTT.

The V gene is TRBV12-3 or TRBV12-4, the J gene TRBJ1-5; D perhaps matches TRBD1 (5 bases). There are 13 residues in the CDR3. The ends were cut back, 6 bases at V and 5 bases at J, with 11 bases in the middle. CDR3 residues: CASRSGGDQPQHF. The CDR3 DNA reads TGTGCCAGCAGGAGTGGGGGAGATCAGCCCCAGCATTTT.

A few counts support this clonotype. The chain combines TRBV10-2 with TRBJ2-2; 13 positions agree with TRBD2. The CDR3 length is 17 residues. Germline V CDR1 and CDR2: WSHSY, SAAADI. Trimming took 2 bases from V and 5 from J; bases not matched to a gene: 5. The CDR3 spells CASSERTSGRFTGELFF. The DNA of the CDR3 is TGCGCCAGCAGTGAGAGGACTAGCGGGAGATTTACCGGGGAGCTGTTTTTT.

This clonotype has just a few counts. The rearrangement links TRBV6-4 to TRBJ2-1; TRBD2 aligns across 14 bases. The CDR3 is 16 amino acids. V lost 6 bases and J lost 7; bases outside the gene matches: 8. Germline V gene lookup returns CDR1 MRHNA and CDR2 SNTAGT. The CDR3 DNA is TGTGCCAGCAGCCGACTAGCGGGAGGGAGTTGGAATGAGCAGTTCTTC. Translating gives CASSRLAGGSWNEQFF.

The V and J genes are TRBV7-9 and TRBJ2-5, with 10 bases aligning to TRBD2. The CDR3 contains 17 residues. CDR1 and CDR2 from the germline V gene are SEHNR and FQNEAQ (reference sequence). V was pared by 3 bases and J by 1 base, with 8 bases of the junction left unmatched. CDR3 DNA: TGTGCCAGCAGCTTTCAGGGGTTAGCGGGAGGCCAAGAGACCCAGTACTTC. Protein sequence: CASSFQGLAGGQETQYF.